This TCR beta chain was obtained from a study of regulatory T cells in long-lasting Graves disease. Study-level results: For persistent Graves' patients, TCR diversity was lower than for newly diagnosed ones.

Trimming left V 4 bases short and J 4 bases short, with 8 bases between. Germline CDR1 and CDR2: SGHRS and YFSETQ. The length of the CDR3 is 12 residues. In its sample, this clonotype was seen many times. Its target is not known. Time point defined: persistent/refractory GD, antithyroid drugs over 5 years with positive TRAb. Generation of the TCR library employed RNA extracted from PBMCs. An endocrinology department located in Xi'an, China, was where the patients came from. To make TCR beta libraries, researchers used iRepertoire HTBI primers and Arm-PCR of CDR3 regions. MiXCR, run by TCRdb on the multiplex PCR reads, gives a single entry per CDR3 protein. The sample has about 430,000 distinct CDR3 sequences; 21% are singletons.

The sequence was obtained from a female donor with Graves disease. Sample: peripheral blood mononuclear cells (PBMCs), taken when the disease was refractory, from a patient treated with antithyroid drugs. This chain connects TRBV5-1 to TRBJ1-2; D uncertain. CDR3 sequence: CASSVDTYGYTF. The CDR3 DNA reads TGCGCCAGCAGCGTTGACACCTATGGCTACACCTTC.